This T cell receptor (beta chain) was captured by sequencing in a study of blood T cells in healthy people across ages (dated by TCRdb to between 2015 and 2016). Notes on the research overall: Template switching captured roughly one uniquely barcoded TCR beta cDNA molecule per two T cells in model experiments. Using deep sequencing normalized with unique cDNA molecular identifiers, the study measured how TCR beta repertoire diversity changes with age. Four age groups were formed from the donors: young (average approximately 16 years), middle-aged (just under 40), aged (about 62) and long-lived (more than 75). To avoid experimental bias, donors of different ages were distributed randomly across sequencing lanes. Using the same blood draw, the study looked at two additional independent replicas of 1 million unique cDNA reads for two donors, one aged 18 to 30 and the other aged 80 or older.

CDR3 length: 14 amino acids, cysteine to phenylalanine. Only the CDR3 part of the read is kept: 42 bases, read in frame from the first base. V is pruned by 6 bases and J by 3 bases, leaving 4 bases of the junction without a gene match. Sequences ENHRY (CDR1) and SYGVKD (CDR2) are obtained from the germline V gene. Comments on this clonotype: The specificity of this receptor is unknown. Qualities for individual bases were not recorded, and no much larger clone is one base off.

The 35 to 40 donors, aged about 6 to 95 years, were systemically healthy Caucasian individuals from Russia. About 9.1 milliliters of peripheral blood were collected from each donor into EDTA-treated Vacutainer tubes. Ficoll-Paque density-gradient centrifugation was used to isolate PBMCs, with at least 6.5 million obtained per sample. Trizol reagent was used to extract total RNA from PBMCs, with at least 6 micrograms per sample. Naive CD45RAhigh/CD27high T cell percentages were measured by flow cytometry on a PBMC aliquot from every donor. The investigation overall reported the following: Compared with the aged group, the long-lived group had more naive CD4+ T cells, fewer expanded clones and increased TCR diversity, suggesting age selection. There was a strong correlation between observed TCR beta diversity and the percentage of naive T cells measured by flow cytometry. As age increased, observed TCR beta diversity per million T cells dropped in a roughly linear way, and a significant reduction was already evident by age 40. Estimates of total diversity based on one million sequenced T cells were regarded as lower bounds and as underestimates. Because profiling used bulk unsorted PBMCs, naive and antigen-experienced compartments could not be compared conclusively. Because the CMV infection status of the donors was unknown, age-related changes in expanded clonotypes may potentially have been confounded.

Library creation used 5' RACE. The second PCR ran for about 6 to 11 cycles and used a J-beta primer mix along with a sample-barcoded 5' primer. Each TCR beta cDNA molecule received a unique molecular identifier from a template-switch 5' adaptor carrying 12 random nucleotides. Each sample yielded at least 2.5 million CDR3-containing paired-end reads. All of the RNA was converted into first-strand cDNA using the Mint cDNA synthesis kit, with a TRBC-specific oligonucleotide serving as the primer. Following uracil-DNA glycosylase treatment, all cDNA underwent a first 18-cycle PCR with the universal primers M1SS and BC2_uni_R. The authors' analysis ran thus. Each sample was normalized by randomly selecting 1 million high-quality reads, each carrying a distinct molecular identifier. Reads sharing molecular identifiers were discarded rather than binned into consensus sequences. MiTCR, with a Q25 quality threshold and the strictest error-elimination algorithm, was used for CDR3 identification, clonotype clustering and error correction. Lower-bound total TCR beta diversity was estimated with a nonparametric unseen species model using Euler transformation. TCRdb trimmed the raw reads at Q25, called clones with MiXCR and kept productive beta chains. Entries are consolidated by CDR3 protein sequence, retaining the most common genes and DNA. None of the V and J calls come from the authors' own analysis; TCRdb made them. Here the sample has around 1,800,000 distinct CDR3 sequences; about two fifths occur a single time. Approximately 22% of the sample rests with the top ten.

The sequencing sample was made of blood. The origin of this receptor is a human donor in good health. The rearranged chain carries TRBV10-3 and TRBJ1-2; 10 bases in between match TRBD1. The CDR3 reads as follows: CAIRGDRGDYGYTF. The nucleotides are TGTGCCATCAGGGGGGACAGGGGTGACTATGGCTACACCTTC.